The clone carrying this T cell receptor (beta chain) was seen once. CDR3 length equals 16 residues. Germline V gene data show CDR1 as SGHRS and CDR2 as YFSETQ. Deletions cut 4 bases from V and 0 bases from J, with 14 bases between. Source study methods: It was from reference gene primer amplification that nucleated cell counts were estimated. The assay was immunoSEQ multiplex PCR, and TCRdb's table has in-frame clones only and misses some. The V and J calls and clone size are taken from that table; D and trimming were inferred from the DNA. The profile shows over 150,000 clones, around 85% of them singletons. The data belong to a study of blood T cell repertoires in COVID-19. Overall study: Collection of acute and convalescent COVID-19 samples took place in the United States, Italy and Spain. PBMCs, B-cell-depleted T cells, or T cells were the source of the cDNA or gDNA that made up the material.

This TCR was sampled from a man in his thirties or forties with acute or convalescent COVID-19. The V call is TRBV5-1, the J call TRBJ1-3; weak D call: TRBD1 (5 bases). The material sequenced was peripheral blood. CDR3 region: CASSEGLRSSGNTIYF. The CDR3, as DNA: TGCGCCAGCAGCGAGGGACTTCGAAGCTCTGGAAACACCATATATTTT. Drawing the rest from reference TRBV5-1 and TRBJ1-3, the complete variable domain is KAGVTQTPRYLIKTRGQQVTLSCSPISGHRSVSWYQQTPGQGLQFLFEYFSETQRNKGNFPGRFSGRQFSNSRSEMNVSTLELGDSALYLCASSEGLRSSGNTIYFGEGSWLTVV.